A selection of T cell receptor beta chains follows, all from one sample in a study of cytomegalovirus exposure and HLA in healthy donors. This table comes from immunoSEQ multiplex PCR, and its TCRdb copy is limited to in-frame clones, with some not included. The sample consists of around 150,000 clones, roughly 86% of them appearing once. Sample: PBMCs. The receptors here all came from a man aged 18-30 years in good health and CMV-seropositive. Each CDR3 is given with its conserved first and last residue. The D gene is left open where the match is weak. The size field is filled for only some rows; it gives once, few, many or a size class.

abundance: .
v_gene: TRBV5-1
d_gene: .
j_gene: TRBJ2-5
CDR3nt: TGCGCCAGCAGCTTGGCCAGGGCAGGGCAAGAGACCCAGTACTTC
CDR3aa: CASSLARAGQETQYF

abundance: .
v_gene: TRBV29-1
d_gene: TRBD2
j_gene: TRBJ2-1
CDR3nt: TGCAGCGTTGGGGTTGGCAAGGGGACTAGCGGGAGGAATGAGCAGTTCTTC
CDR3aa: CSVGVGKGTSGRNEQFF

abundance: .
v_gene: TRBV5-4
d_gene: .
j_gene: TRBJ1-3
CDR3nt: TGTGCCAGCAGCTTGGCGGGGGTCCATAACACCATATATTTT
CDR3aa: CASSLAGVHNTIYF

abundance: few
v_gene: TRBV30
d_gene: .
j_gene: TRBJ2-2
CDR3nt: TGTGCCTGGAGTGTCCTGGGGACAAACACCGGGGAGCTGTTTTTT
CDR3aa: CAWSVLGTNTGELFF

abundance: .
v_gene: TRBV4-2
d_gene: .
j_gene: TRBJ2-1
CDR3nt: TGTGCCAGCAGCCACCGGGACTCCCCGACCAATGAGCAGTTCTTC
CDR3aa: CASSHRDSPTNEQFF

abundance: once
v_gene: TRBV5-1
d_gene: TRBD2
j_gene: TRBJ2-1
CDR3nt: TGCGCCAGCAGCTTGGTCGCTAGCGGGGATGAGCAGTTCTTC
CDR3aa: CASSLVASGDEQFF

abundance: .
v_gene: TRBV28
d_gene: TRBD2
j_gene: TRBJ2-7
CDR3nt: TGTGCCAGCAGTTCAGGACTAGCGGTCCTGGGGGAGCAGTACTTC
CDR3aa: CASSSGLAVLGEQYF

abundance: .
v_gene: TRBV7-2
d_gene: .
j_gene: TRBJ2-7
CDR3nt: TGTGCCAGCAGCTTATTTCGGGACAAGTACTACGAGCAGTACTTC
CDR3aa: CASSLFRDKYYEQYF

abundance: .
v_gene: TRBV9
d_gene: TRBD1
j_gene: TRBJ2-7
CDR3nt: TGTGCCAGCAGCGGAGAACAGGGGGGCTTGGACGAGCAGTACTTC
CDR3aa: CASSGEQGGLDEQYF

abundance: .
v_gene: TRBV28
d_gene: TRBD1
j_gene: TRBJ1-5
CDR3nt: TGTGCCAGCAGCCCCAGGGGACAGGGGTTTTATAGCAATCAGCCCCAGCATTTT
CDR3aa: CASSPRGQGFYSNQPQHF

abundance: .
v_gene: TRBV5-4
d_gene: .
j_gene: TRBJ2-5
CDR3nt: TGTGCCAGCAGTAGACTGGAAGAGACCCAGTACTTC
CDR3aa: CASSRLEETQYF

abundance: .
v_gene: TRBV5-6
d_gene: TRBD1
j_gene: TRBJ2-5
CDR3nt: TGTGCCAGCAGCCCGGACAGGGGTCAAGAGACCCAGTACTTC
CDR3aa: CASSPDRGQETQYF

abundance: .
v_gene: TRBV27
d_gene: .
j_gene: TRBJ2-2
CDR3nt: TGTGCCAGCAGTTTAGGCACCAACACCGGGGAGCTGTTTTTT
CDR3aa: CASSLGTNTGELFF

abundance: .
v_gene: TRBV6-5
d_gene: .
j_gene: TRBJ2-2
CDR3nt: TGTGCCAGCAGTTTAACAGGGTTCTGGAACACCGGGGAGCTGTTTTTT
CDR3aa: CASSLTGFWNTGELFF

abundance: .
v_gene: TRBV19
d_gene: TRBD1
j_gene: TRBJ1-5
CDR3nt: TGTGCCAGTAGTCGGGACAGGGAAGGGGGTAGCAATCAGCCCCAGCATTTT
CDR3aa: CASSRDREGGSNQPQHF

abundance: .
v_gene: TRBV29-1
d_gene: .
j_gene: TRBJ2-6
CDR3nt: TGCGGAGATTTGTCTGGGGCCAACGTCCTGACTTTC
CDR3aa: CGDLSGANVLTF

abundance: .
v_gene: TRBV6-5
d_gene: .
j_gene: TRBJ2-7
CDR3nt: TGTGCCAGCAGCCTAGACGCGGCTAGATCCTACGAACAGTACTTC
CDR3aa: CASSLDAARSYEQYF

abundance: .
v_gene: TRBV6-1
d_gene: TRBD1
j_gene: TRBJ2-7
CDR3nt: TGTGCCAGCAGTTCGGGACAGGGCTACGAGCAGTACTTC
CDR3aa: CASSSGQGYEQYF